The 7 T cell receptor beta chains given below trace back to one sample, sequenced in a study of T cell responses to AZD1222 COVID-19 vaccine. Measured with immunoSEQ multiplex PCR; TCRdb has only the in-frame clones, and not every one. Counted here are about 81,000 clones, 90% occurring once; the ten biggest clones make up roughly 5.9%. The sample here was peripheral blood, taken 28 days after the second AZD1222 dose. All receptors come from an adult who received the AZD1222 COVID-19 vaccine.

The V call is TRBV9, the J call TRBJ2-1; 10 nucleotides align to TRBD2. CDR3 length equals 16 residues. Germline V gives CDR1 SGDLS, CDR2 YYNGEE. V lost 0 bases to trimming and J lost 4 bases; unmatched junction nucleotides: 4. CDR3 in amino acids: CASSVAGLADYNEQFF. Written as DNA, the CDR3 is TGTGCCAGCAGCGTAGCTGGACTAGCGGATTACAATGAGCAGTTCTTC.

This chain links TRBV10-3 with TRBJ1-3; D is unresolved. The CDR3 extends over 13 amino acids. V was pared by 10 bases and J by 2 bases, with 12 bases between. Germline-derived CDR1 and CDR2 are ENHRY and SYGVKD. In DNA, the CDR3 is TGTGCCACCTGCATCGCGGCTGGAAACACCATATATTTT. It yields the protein CATCIAAGNTIYF.

The rearrangement links TRBV27 to TRBJ1-2; the D gene is possibly TRBD1 (5 bases). The CDR3 length is 15 residues. Trimming removed 5 bases from V and 4 bases from J, with 17 bases in between. In germline, CDR1 is MNHEY, CDR2 SMNVEV (reference sequence). The CDR3 DNA is TGTGCCAGCAGTCCCCGGGGGGTCCGGATCTATGGCTACACCTTC. Translating it yields CASSPRGVRIYGYTF.

This sequence joins TRBV28 and TRBJ1-2; 7 bases agree with TRBD1. This CDR3 spans 15 amino acids. J lost 1 base, V lost 4 bases, and 6 bases had no gene match. Germline lookup yields CDR1 MDHEN and CDR2 SYDVKM. CDR3 loop: CASSSGGQSNYGYTF. CDR3 DNA: TGTGCCAGCAGTTCGGGGGGACAGAGTAACTATGGCTACACCTTC.

Here the CDR3 DNA reads TGTGCCAGCAGTTTAACTGGACAGGGTTCAGATACGCAGTATTTT. Encoded protein: CASSLTGQGSDTQYF. The chain uses TRBV27 and TRBJ2-3; TRBD1 aligns across 8 bases. CDR1 and CDR2 from the germline V gene are MNHEY and SMNVEV (reference sequence). The CDR3 is 15 residues long. V lost 2 bases and J lost 4; bases outside the gene matches: 5.

J is TRBJ2-2 and V is TRBV5-4, with D possibly being TRBD2 (6 bases). CDR1 is SGHNT, CDR2 YYREEE, per germline (reference sequence). This CDR3 comprises 16 residues. V was clipped by 0 bases and J by 1 base, with 10 bases between them. CDR3 sequence (DNA): TGTGCCAGCAGCTTGGGCTCGCGGGGGAACACCGGGGAGCTGTTTTTT. Translated: CASSLGSRGNTGELFF.

This chain connects TRBV3-1 (or the pseudogene TRBV3-2) to TRBJ1-5; 9 bases match TRBD1. Losses at the gene ends were 2 bases for V and 7 bases for J; bases not matched to a gene: 6. The CDR3 consists of 15 residues. Per germline, CDR1 LGHDT and CDR2 YNNKEL (reference sequence). CDR3 amino acids: CASSQSRQGGQPQHF. The CDR3 DNA follows: TGTGCCAGCAGCCAATCAAGACAGGGGGGGCAGCCCCAGCATTTT.